These T cell receptor beta chains were read from a single sample in a study of blood T cell repertoires in COVID-19. Clones were read by immunoSEQ multiplex PCR, and TCRdb kept only the in-frame ones, dropping some. This sample yields around 180,000 clones, of which 80% are seen a single time; approximately 6.2% belongs to the top ten. Sequencing was performed on peripheral blood. The receptors were sampled from a man between 65 and 85 years old with active or convalescent COVID-19. Each CDR3 is given with its conserved first and last residue. D genes are given only for firm matches.

j_call	v_call	d_call	cdr3_aa
TRBJ1-5	TRBV7-9	-	CASSRGDQPQHF
TRBJ2-1	TRBV15	TRBD2	CATREGTSYVEQFF
TRBJ2-7	TRBV28	TRBD2	CASQAGGLSYEQYF
TRBJ1-5	TRBV5-6	-	CASSLGANQPQHF
TRBJ1-1	TRBV2	TRBD1	CASSTGGLNTEAFF
TRBJ2-3	TRBV2	TRBD2	CASSWGGTSGSDTQYF
TRBJ2-5	TRBV2	-	CASSVGQGGTQYF
TRBJ2-1	TRBV5-4	TRBD1	CASTIGLGQEYNEQFF
TRBJ2-4	TRBV13	TRBD1	CASSSTYRGLAKNIQYF
TRBJ2-7	TRBV18	TRBD1	CASSPPHGTGPTEQYF
TRBJ2-1	TRBV5-6	TRBD2	CASSIAGGPYNEQFF
TRBJ1-3	TRBV7-2	TRBD1	CASSRGTGVSGNTIYF
TRBJ2-7	TRBV21-1	-	CASSKARRGTGTNYEQYF
TRBJ2-3	TRBV29-1	-	CSADTEAVRDTQYF
TRBJ2-1	TRBV14	-	CASSPSFSYNEQFF
TRBJ1-1	TRBV30	TRBD1	CAWSTTQGAVFTAFF
TRBJ2-2	TRBV5-1	-	CASSLGSQGGELFF
TRBJ1-4	TRBV7-9	TRBD1	CASSLGDRGQAEKLFF
TRBJ2-7	TRBV7-9	TRBD1	CASSPTGSSYEQYF
TRBJ2-2	TRBV2	TRBD1	CASSGGTANTGELFF
TRBJ1-5	TRBV5-8	-	CASSLNRDQPQHF
TRBJ2-3	TRBV9	TRBD1	CASSTRTGSDTQYF
TRBJ2-1	TRBV9	-	CASSVSGGDYNEQFF
TRBJ2-1	TRBV5-1	-	CASSLVHRSYNEQFF
TRBJ1-1	TRBV10-3	-	CAIRQVENTEAFF
TRBJ2-3	TRBV9	-	CASSVNSIDTQYF
TRBJ1-5	TRBV2	-	CASSQDRNSNQPQHF
TRBJ2-2	TRBV3-1/TRBV3-2	TRBD2	CASSQAGLHTGELFF
TRBJ2-7	TRBV27	-	CASSQSRDWEHEQYF
TRBJ2-5	TRBV11-2	TRBD1	CASSSRTGDETQYF
TRBJ2-3	TRBV11-2	TRBD1	CASSFQGVGDTQYF
TRBJ2-3	TRBV7-2	TRBD2	CASSSLGLAGTYTQYF
TRBJ2-5	TRBV3-1/TRBV3-2	-	CASSQGAIHETQYF
TRBJ2-3	TRBV12-3/TRBV12-4	-	CASSLDSTDTQYF
TRBJ1-3	TRBV6-5	-	CASSYRRTTGNTIYF
TRBJ1-1	TRBV7-9	-	CASSFEGTEAFF
TRBJ1-2	TRBV7-9	-	CASSQAPEPDGYTF
TRBJ1-4	TRBV7-9	TRBD1	CASSLATGANEKLFF
TRBJ1-1	TRBV12-3/TRBV12-4	TRBD1	CASSLGQGAEAFF
TRBJ2-2	TRBV5-6	-	CASSFSPGTAGTGELFF
TRBJ1-2	TRBV19	-	CASSIVRTESNYGYTF
TRBJ1-2	TRBV3-1/TRBV3-2	-	CASSQDLRGYTF
TRBJ1-2	TRBV2	-	CASSEATQTYTF
TRBJ2-3	TRBV7-2	-	CASSLGLSTDTQYF
TRBJ1-1	TRBV5-5	TRBD1	CASSSRTGGLNTEAFF
TRBJ1-2	TRBV5-4	-	CASSLAGQRTYGYTF